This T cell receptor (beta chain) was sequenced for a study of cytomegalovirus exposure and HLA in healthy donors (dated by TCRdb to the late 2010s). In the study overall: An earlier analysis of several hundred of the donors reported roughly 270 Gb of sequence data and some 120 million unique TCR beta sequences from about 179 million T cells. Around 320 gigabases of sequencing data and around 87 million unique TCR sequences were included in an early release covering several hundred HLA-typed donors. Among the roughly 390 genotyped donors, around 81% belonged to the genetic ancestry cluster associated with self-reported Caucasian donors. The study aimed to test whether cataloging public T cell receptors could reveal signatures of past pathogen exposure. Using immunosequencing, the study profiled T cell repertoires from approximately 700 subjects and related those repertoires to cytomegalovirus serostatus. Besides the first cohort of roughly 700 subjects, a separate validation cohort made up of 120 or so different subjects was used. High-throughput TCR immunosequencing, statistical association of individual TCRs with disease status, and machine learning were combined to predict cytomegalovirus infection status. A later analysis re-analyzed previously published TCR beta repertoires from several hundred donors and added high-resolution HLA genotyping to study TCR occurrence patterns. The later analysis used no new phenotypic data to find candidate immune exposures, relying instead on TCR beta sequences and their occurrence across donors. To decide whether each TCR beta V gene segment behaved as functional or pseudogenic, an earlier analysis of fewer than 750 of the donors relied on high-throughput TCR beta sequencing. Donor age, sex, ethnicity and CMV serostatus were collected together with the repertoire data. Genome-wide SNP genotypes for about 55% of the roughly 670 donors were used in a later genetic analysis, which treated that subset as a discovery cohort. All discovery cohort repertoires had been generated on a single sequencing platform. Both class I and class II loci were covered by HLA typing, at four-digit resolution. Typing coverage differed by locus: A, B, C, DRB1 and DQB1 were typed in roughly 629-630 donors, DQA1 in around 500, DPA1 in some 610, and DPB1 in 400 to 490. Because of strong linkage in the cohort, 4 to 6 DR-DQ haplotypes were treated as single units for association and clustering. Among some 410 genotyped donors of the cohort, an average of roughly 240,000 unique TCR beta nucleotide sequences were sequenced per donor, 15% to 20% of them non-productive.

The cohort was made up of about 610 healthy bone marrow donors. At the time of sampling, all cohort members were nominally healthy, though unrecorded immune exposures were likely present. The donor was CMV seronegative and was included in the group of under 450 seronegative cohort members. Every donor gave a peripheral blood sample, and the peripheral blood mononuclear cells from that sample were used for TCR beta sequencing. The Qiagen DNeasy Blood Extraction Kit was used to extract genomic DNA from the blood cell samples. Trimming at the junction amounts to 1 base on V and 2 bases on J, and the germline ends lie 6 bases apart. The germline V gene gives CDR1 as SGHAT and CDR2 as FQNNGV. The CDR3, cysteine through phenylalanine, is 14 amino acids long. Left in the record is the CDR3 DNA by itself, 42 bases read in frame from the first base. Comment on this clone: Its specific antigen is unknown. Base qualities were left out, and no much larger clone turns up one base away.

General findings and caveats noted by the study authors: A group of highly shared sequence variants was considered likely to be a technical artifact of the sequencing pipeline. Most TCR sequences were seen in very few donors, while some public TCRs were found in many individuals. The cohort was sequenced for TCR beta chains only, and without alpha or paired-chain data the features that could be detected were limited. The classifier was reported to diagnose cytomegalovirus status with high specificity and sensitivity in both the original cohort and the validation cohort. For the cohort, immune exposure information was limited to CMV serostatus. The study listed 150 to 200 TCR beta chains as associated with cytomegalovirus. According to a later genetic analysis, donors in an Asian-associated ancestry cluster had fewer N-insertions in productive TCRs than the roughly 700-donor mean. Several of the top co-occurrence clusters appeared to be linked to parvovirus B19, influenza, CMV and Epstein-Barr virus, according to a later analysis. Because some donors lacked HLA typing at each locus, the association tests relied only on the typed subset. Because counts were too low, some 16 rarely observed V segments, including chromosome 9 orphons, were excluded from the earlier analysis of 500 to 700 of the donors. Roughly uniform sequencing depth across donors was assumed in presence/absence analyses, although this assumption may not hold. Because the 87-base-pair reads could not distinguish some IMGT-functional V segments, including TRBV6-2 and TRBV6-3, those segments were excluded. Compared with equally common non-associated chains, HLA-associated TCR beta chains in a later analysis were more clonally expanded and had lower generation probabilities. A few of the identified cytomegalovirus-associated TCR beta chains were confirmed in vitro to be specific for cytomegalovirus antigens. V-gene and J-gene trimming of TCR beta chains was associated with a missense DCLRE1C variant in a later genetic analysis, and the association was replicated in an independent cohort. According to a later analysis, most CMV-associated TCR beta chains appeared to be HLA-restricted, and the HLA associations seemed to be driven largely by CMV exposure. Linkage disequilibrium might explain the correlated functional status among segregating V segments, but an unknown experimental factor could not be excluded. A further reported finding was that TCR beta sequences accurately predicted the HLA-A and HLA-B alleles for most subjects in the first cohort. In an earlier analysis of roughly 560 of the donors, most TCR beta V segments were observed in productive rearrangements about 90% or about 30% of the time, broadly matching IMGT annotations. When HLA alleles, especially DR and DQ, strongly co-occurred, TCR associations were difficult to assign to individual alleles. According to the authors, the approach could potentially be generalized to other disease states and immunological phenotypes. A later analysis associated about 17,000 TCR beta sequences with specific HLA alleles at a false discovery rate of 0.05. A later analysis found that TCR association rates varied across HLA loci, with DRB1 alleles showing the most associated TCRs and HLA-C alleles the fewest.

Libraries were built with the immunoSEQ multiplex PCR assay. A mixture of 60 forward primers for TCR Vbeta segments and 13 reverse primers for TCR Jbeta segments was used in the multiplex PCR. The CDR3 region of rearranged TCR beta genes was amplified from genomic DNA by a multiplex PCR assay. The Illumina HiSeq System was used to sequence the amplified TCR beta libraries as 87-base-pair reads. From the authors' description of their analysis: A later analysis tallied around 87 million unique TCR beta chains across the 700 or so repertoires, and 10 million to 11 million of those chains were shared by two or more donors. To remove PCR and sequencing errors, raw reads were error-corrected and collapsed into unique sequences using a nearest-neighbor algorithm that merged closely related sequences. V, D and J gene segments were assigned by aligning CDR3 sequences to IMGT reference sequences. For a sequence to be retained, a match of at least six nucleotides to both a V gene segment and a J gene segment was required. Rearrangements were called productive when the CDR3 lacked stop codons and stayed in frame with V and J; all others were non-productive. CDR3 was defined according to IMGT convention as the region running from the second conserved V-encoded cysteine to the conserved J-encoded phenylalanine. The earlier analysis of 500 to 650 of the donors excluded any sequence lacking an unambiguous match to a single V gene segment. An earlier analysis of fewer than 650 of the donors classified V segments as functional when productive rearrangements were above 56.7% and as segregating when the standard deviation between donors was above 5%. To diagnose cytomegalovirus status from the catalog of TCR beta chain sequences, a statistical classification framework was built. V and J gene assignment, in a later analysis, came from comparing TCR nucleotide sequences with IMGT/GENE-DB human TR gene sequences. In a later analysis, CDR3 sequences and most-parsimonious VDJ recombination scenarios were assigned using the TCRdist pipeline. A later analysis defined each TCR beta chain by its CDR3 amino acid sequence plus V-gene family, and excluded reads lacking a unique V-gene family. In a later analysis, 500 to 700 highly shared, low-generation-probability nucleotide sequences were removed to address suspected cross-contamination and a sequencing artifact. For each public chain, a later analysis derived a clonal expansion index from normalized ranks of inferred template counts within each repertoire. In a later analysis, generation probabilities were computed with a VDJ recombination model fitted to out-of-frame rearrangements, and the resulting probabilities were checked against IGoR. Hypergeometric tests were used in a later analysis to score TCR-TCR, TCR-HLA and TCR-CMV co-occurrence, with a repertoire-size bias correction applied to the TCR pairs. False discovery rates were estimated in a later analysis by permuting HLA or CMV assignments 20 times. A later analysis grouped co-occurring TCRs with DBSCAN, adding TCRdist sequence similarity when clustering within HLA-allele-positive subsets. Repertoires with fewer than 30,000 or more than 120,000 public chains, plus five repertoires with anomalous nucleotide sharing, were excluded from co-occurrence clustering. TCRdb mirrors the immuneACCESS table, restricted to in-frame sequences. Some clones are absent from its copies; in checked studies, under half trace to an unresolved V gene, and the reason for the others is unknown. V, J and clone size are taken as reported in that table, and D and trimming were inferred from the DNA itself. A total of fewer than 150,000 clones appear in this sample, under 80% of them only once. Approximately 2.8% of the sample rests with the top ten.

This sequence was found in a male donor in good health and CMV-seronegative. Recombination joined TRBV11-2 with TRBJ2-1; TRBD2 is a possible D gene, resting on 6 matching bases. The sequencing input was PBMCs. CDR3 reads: CASSLAGAYNEQFF. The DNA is TGTGCCAGCAGCTTAGCGGGGGCCTACAATGAGCAGTTCTTC. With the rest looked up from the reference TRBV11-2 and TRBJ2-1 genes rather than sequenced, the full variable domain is EAGVAQSPRYKIIEKRQSVAFWCNPISGHATLYWYQQILGQGPKLLIQFQNNGVVDDSQLPKDRFSAERLKGVDSTLKIQPAKLEDSAVYLCASSLAGAYNEQFFGPGTRLTVL.